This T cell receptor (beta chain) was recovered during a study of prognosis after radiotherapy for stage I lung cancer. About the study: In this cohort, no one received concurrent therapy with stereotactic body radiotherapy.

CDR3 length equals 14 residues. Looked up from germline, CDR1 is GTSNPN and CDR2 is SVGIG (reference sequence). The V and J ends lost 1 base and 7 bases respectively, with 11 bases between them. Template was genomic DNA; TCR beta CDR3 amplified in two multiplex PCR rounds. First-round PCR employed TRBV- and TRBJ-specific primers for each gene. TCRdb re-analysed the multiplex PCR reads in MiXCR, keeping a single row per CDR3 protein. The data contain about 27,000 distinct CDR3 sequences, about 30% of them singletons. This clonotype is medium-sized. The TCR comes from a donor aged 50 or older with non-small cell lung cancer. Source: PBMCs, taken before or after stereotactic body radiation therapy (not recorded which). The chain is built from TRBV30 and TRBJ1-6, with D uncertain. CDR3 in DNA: TGTGCCTGGAGTGAGATCCGAGGGAATTCACCCCTCCACTTT. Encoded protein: CAWSEIRGNSPLHF. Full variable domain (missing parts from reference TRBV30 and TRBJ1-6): SQTIHQWPATLVQPVGSPLSLECTVEGTSNPNLYWYRQAAGRGLQLLFYSVGIGQISSEVPQNLSASRPQDRQFILSSKKLLLSDSGFYLCAWSEIRGNSPLHFGNGTRLTVT.